The 30 T cell receptor beta chains reported below all come from one sample, sequenced in a study of a mutant IDH1 vaccine in newly diagnosed glioma. No cognate antigen is known for these TCRs. Time point here: week 23, last vaccination. Mutant IDH1 20-mer peptide, at 300 ug, made up each vaccine dose, with topical imiquimod. Only in-frame clones appear in the TCRdb table, and some are missing; sequencing was by immunoSEQ multiplex PCR. Altogether 40,000 to 45,000 clones are present, around 74% being singletons, with the ten largest covering 5.3%. This material consisted of PBMCs, taken from a glioma patient whose treatment included an IDH1 peptide vaccine. The receptors were gathered from a man over 45 with glioma.

The V gene is TRBV9, the J gene TRBJ2-2; D might be TRBD1 (5 bases). In germline, CDR1 is SGDLS, CDR2 YYNGEE. The CDR3 covers 15 residues. The V end was cut by 2 bases, the J end by 0 bases, with 8 bases between. The CDR3 sequence: CASSVTVTNTGELFF. CDR3 bases: TGTGCCAGCAGCGTGACAGTAACGAACACCGGGGAGCTGTTTTTT.

This clone was picked up a small number of times. The V gene is TRBV7-9, the J gene TRBJ1-1; D is uncertain. CDR3 length: 13 residues. The V gene lost 1 base and the J gene lost 0 bases, with 3 bases spanning the gap. Germline V gene data show CDR1 as SEHNR and CDR2 as FQNEAQ (reference sequence). CDR3 in amino acids: CASSLVLNTEAFF. The CDR3 DNA reads as TGTGCCAGCAGCTTAGTTCTGAACACTGAAGCTTTCTTT. Drawing the rest from reference TRBV7-9 and TRBJ1-1, the complete variable domain is DTGVSQNPRHKITKRGQNVTFRCDPISEHNRLYWYRQTLGQGPEFLTYFQNEAQLEKSRLLSDRFSAERPKGSFSTLEIQRTEQGDSAMYLCASSLVLNTEAFFGQGTRLTVV.

V is TRBV7-8 and J is TRBJ1-1; a possible D gene is TRBD1 (6 bases). With 6 bases removed from V and 11 bases from J, the gap between germline ends came to 16 bases. This CDR3 is built from 12 residues. Germline V gene sequence: CDR1 SGHVS, CDR2 FQNEAQ. The chain's CDR3 is CASSPKGGRAFF. The CDR3 nucleotides are TGTGCCAGCAGTCCCAAGGGGGGACGGGCTTTCTTT.

V usage is TRBV4-3 and J usage is TRBJ2-7, with D perhaps being TRBD1 or TRBD2 (5 bases each). Germline CDR1 is LGHNA and CDR2 is YSLEER. This CDR3 is 15 amino acids long. Deletions cut 0 bases from V and 3 bases from J, with 12 bases between. The chain's CDR3 is CASSQERGRYYEQYF. In DNA, the CDR3 is TGCGCCAGCAGCCAAGAACGGGGCAGATACTACGAGCAGTACTTC.

This clone was seen a single time. The V and J genes are TRBV7-2 and TRBJ1-1; the D gene is possibly TRBD1 (5 bases). Trimming took off 3 bases at V and 5 bases at J, with 13 bases between the two ends. The CDR3 extends over 14 amino acids. Germline loops: CDR1 SGHTA, CDR2 FQGNSA. For the CDR3, the DNA is TGTGCCAGCAGCTTCTCCAGGGTGAGGACTGAAGCTTTCTTT. As protein: CASSFSRVRTEAFF.

The chain recombines TRBV29-1 with TRBJ1-2; maybe TRBD1 (5 bases). Trimming removed 4 bases at V and 8 bases at J, with 20 bases between. The germline V gene has CDR1 SQVTM and CDR2 ANQGSEA. The CDR3 covers 14 residues. The CDR3 here is CSVVSPDGTLGYTF. Here the CDR3 DNA reads TGCAGCGTTGTATCTCCTGACGGGACTCTGGGCTACACCTTC.

This clone came up a few times. The chain recombines TRBV5-1 with TRBJ1-1; D is uncertain. This CDR3 region has 14 residues. Germline V gene sequence: CDR1 SGHRS, CDR2 YFSETQ. Trimming removed 4 bases at V and 3 bases at J, with 13 bases between. CDR3 in amino acids: CASSNPDRYTEAFF. The CDR3 DNA reads TGCGCCAGCAGCAACCCCGACCGGTACACTGAAGCTTTCTTT.

Relative to its sample, this clone is medium-sized. The V call is TRBV5-1, the J call TRBJ2-3; D perhaps matches TRBD1 (6 bases). Germline lookup yields CDR1 SGHRS and CDR2 YFSETQ. Trimming took off 6 bases at V and 2 bases at J, with 16 bases between the two ends. The CDR3 totals 15 residues. In DNA, the CDR3 is TGCGCCAGCACCCTGACAGGCGCTGACACAGATACGCAGTATTTT. As protein: CASTLTGADTDTQYF.

V and J are TRBV19 and TRBJ1-1, with D tentatively TRBD1 (6 bases). The germline V gene encodes CDR1 LNHDA and CDR2 SQIVND (reference sequence). The CDR3 loop spans 16 amino acids. V was trimmed by 1 base and J by 0 bases, leaving 12 bases between them. The CDR3 spells CASSIAPQGVNTEAFF. Here the CDR3 DNA reads TGTGCCAGTAGTATAGCCCCACAGGGAGTGAACACTGAAGCTTTCTTT.

This clone turned up a few times. In DNA form, the CDR3 reads TGTGCCAGCAGCTTAGGACCGAATCAGCCCCAGCATTTT. Amino acids: CASSLGPNQPQHF. The J gene is TRBJ1-5, the V gene TRBV11-1; D is uncertain. V shed 1 base and J shed 4 bases, with 5 bases lying between them. The length of the CDR3 is 13 residues. Germline V gives CDR1 SGHAT, CDR2 FQDESV (reference sequence).

J is TRBJ2-7 and V is TRBV28; D possibly corresponds to TRBD1 (6 bases). Trimming pared 4 bases from V and 2 bases from J, leaving 18 bases between. CDR1 and CDR2 from the germline V gene are MDHEN and SYDVKM. The CDR3 covers 16 residues. Here the CDR3 DNA reads TGTGCCAGCAGTTACCCCCCGGGGACACGGACCTACGAGCAGTACTTC. Its translation is CASSYPPGTRTYEQYF.

The V and J genes are TRBV7-2 and TRBJ1-4; TRBD1 might be the D (5 bases). The V gene lost 5 bases and the J gene lost 8 bases, with 18 bases spanning the gap. Germline V gene lookup returns CDR1 SGHTA and CDR2 FQGNSA. This CDR3 contains 15 residues. The CDR3 nucleotides are TGTGCCAGCAGCCCAGACGGGGCGCAGGGAGAAAAACTGTTTTTT. Translating it yields CASSPDGAQGEKLFF.

This rearrangement joins TRBV5-1 to TRBJ2-7, with unresolved D. Looked up from germline, CDR1 is SGHRS and CDR2 is YFSETQ. V was pared by 0 bases and J by 4 bases, with 8 bases between. This CDR3 comprises 13 residues. The CDR3 loop reads CASSLEVGYEQYF. The CDR3 region has the DNA TGCGCCAGCAGCTTGGAGGTGGGATACGAGCAGTACTTC.

This clone was detected a few times. The chain combines TRBV7-2 with TRBJ2-1; D is unresolved. CDR3 length: 14 amino acids. The V gene's germline CDR1 is SGHTA and CDR2 FQGNSA. V was pared by 2 bases and J by 9 bases, with 14 bases between. In DNA form, the CDR3 reads TGTGCCAGCAGCTTACGGCCTCAGGACGGTGAGCAGTTCTTC. This sequence encodes CASSLRPQDGEQFF. Combining the CDR3 with reference TRBV7-2 and TRBJ2-1 gives the whole variable domain GAGVSQSPSNKVTEKGKDVELRCDPISGHTALYWYRQSLGQGLEFLIYFQGNSAPDKSGLPSDRFSAERTGGSVSTLTIQRTQQEDSAVYLCASSLRPQDGEQFFGPGTRLTVL.

The V gene is TRBV9, the J gene TRBJ1-4; perhaps TRBD1 as D (5 bases). Germline V gives CDR1 SGDLS, CDR2 YYNGEE. The CDR3 loop spans 15 amino acids. With 3 bases removed from V and 8 bases from J, the gap between germline ends came to 17 bases. CDR3 coding DNA: TGTGCCAGCAGCGCTGGCCGCGCGGGGGAAGAAAAACTGTTTTTT. As protein: CASSAGRAGEEKLFF.

There are a few counts of this clone. V and J are TRBV15 and TRBJ2-1; TRBD2 aligns across 7 bases. Germline assignment: CDR1 LNHNV and CDR2 YYDKDF (reference sequence). The junction had 6 bases not matched to a gene; V was cut back by 1 base and J by 6 bases. The CDR3 spans 15 residues. The CDR3 spells CATSRGLANINEQFF. The DNA of the CDR3 is TGTGCCACCAGCAGAGGACTAGCTAATATCAATGAGCAGTTCTTC.

The chain employs TRBV4-1 and TRBJ2-7; 8 nucleotides match TRBD1. Losses at the gene ends were 0 bases for V and 2 bases for J; bases not matched to a gene: 9. The V gene's germline CDR1 is MGHRA and CDR2 YSYEKL. The CDR3 has 17 residues. In DNA, the CDR3 is TGCGCCAGCAGCCAAGATCAGAAGGCAGGGGGCCCCTACGAGCAGTACTTC. This translates into CASSQDQKAGGPYEQYF.

The rearrangement joins TRBV10-3 to TRBJ2-2; TRBD1 aligns across 9 bases. The germline CDR1 and CDR2 sequences are ENHRY and SYGVKD. V was pared by 4 bases and J by 4 bases, with 4 bases of the junction left unmatched. This CDR3 spans 15 amino acids. The CDR3 DNA reads as TGTGCCATCAGTGGAGGGGACAGGGCCACCGGGGAGCTGTTTTTT. It yields the protein CAISGGDRATGELFF.

This chain links TRBV7-9 with TRBJ1-1; D not certain. V was pared by 5 bases and J by 0 bases, with 19 bases between. CDR3 size: 17 residues. CDR1 is SEHNR and CDR2 is FQNEAQ in the germline V gene (reference sequence). CDR3 nucleotides: TGTGCCAGCAGCCGCCGGTCAGGCGAAGGGATGAACACTGAAGCTTTCTTT. Its protein product is CASSRRSGEGMNTEAFF.

The chain has TRBV4-2 and TRBJ2-5, with D possibly matching TRBD2 (6 bases). CDR3 length: 15 amino acids. From germline, CDR1 is LGHNA and CDR2 YNFKEQ. V lost 1 base and J 4 bases, leaving 13 bases between the germline ends. CDR3 sequence reads: CASSQGDSPSETQYF. Written as DNA, the CDR3 is TGTGCCAGCAGCCAAGGGGACTCACCATCAGAGACCCAGTACTTC.

J is TRBJ1-5 and V is TRBV7-9; D gene uncertain. Between the trimmed V and J ends, which lost 5 bases and 0 bases, there was a span of 8 bases. The CDR3 totals 14 residues. CDR1 SEHNR and CDR2 FQNEAQ come from the germline V gene (reference sequence). CDR3 nucleotide sequence: TGTGCCAGCAGCCCCGACTATAGCAATCAGCCCCAGCATTTT. This codes for CASSPDYSNQPQHF.

This clone appeared once. The J gene is TRBJ2-2, the V gene TRBV18; D is undetermined. The CDR3 length is 12 residues. The V and J ends lost 4 bases and 7 bases respectively, with 7 bases between them. CDR1 is KGHSH and CDR2 is LQKENI in the germline V gene. CDR3 loop: CASSQTIGELFF. DNA of the CDR3: TGTGCCAGCTCACAGACGATCGGGGAGCTGTTTTTT.

The V call is TRBV30, the J call TRBJ1-4; TRBD1 agrees at 7 bases. V gave up 0 bases and J gave up 5 bases; unmatched junction bases: 3. CDR3 length: 14 residues. CDR1 is GTSNPN and CDR2 is SVGIG in the germline V gene (reference sequence). CDR3 sequence reads: CAWSVPGGNEKLFF. In nucleotides, the CDR3 is TGTGCCTGGAGTGTCCCAGGGGGGAATGAAAAACTGTTTTTT.

The CDR3, as DNA: TGTGCCAGCAGCGCGGATTTGGGACAGGTTAATGAAAAACTGTTTTTT. Translating it yields CASSADLGQVNEKLFF. V gene TRBV11-2 combines with J gene TRBJ1-4, with TRBD1 identical over 8 bases. Germline V gene lookup returns CDR1 SGHAT and CDR2 FQNNGV. The CDR3 has 16 residues. V lost 5 bases, J lost 4 bases, and 9 bases stayed unmatched. The full variable domain, completed using reference TRBV11-2 and TRBJ1-4, is EAGVAQSPRYKIIEKRQSVAFWCNPISGHATLYWYQQILGQGPKLLIQFQNNGVVDDSQLPKDRFSAERLKGVDSTLKIQPAKLEDSAVYLCASSADLGQVNEKLFFGSGTQLSVL.

The chain employs TRBV5-1 and TRBJ2-7; D remains unclear. Per the germline V gene, CDR1 is SGHRS and CDR2 is YFSETQ. V was pared by 1 base and J by 6 bases, with 11 bases between. CDR3 length equals 13 residues. The CDR3 sequence: CASSLPRLGEQYF. The CDR3 nucleotides are TGCGCCAGCAGCTTGCCCAGGTTGGGCGAGCAGTACTTC.

The rearrangement uses TRBV15 and TRBJ2-7; D possibly corresponds to TRBD1 (5 bases). Germline CDR1 reads LNHNV; CDR2 reads YYDKDF (reference sequence). The length of the CDR3 is 13 residues. V lost 6 bases, J lost 6 bases, and 15 bases lay in between. The CDR3 bases are TGTGCCACCAGAGTGGGGCTAGAGAGCGAGCAGTACTTC. Its translation is CATRVGLESEQYF.

The chain couples TRBV5-4 to TRBJ2-3; D assignment may be TRBD1 or TRBD2 (5 bases each). The CDR3 has 15 residues. V was clipped by 2 bases and J by 3 bases, with 13 bases between them. Looked up from germline, CDR1 is SGHNT and CDR2 is YYREEE (reference sequence). The CDR3 DNA reads as TGTGCCAGCAGCTTTGAGGGGTCCCAAACAGATACGCAGTATTTT. Protein sequence: CASSFEGSQTDTQYF.

This clone was observed a single time. This chain uses TRBV6-6 with TRBJ2-6; possible D gene TRBD1, 5 bases. With 0 bases removed from V and 0 bases from J, the gap between germline ends came to 6 bases. Looked up from germline, CDR1 is MNHNY and CDR2 is SVGAGI (reference sequence). The CDR3 has 16 amino acids. The CDR3 DNA is TGTGCCAGCAGTTACTCAGACAGCTCTGGGGCCAACGTCCTGACTTTC. Protein sequence: CASSYSDSSGANVLTF.

V is TRBV11-2 and J is TRBJ2-3; D not resolved. Trimming left V 4 bases short and J 1 base short, with 15 bases between. This CDR3 is 16 amino acids long. Germline loops: CDR1 SGHAT, CDR2 FQNNGV. The CDR3 spells CASSSPEAGRTDTQYF. CDR3 DNA: TGTGCCAGCAGCTCTCCCGAGGCAGGCCGCACAGATACGCAGTATTTT.

The gene calls are TRBV18 and TRBJ1-1; D remains unclear. The CDR3 contains 15 residues. V shed 2 bases and J shed 0 bases, with 10 bases lying between them. Germline CDR1 KGHSH, CDR2 LQKENI. Here the CDR3 reads CASSPKDGVNTEAFF. The CDR3 DNA follows: TGTGCCAGCTCACCAAAGGACGGAGTGAACACTGAAGCTTTCTTT.